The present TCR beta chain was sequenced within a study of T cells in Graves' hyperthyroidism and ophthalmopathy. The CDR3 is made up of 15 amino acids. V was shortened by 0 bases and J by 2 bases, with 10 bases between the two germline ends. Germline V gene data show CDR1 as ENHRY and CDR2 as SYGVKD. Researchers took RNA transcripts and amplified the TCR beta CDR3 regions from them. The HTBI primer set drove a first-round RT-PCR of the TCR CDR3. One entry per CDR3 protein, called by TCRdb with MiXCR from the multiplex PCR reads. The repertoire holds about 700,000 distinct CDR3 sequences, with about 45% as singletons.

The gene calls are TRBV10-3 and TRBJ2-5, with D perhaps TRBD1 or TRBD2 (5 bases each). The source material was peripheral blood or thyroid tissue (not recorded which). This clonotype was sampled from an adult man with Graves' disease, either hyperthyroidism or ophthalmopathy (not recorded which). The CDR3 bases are TGTGCCATCAGTGAGTCGGGACGGATGCAAGAGACCCAGTACTTC. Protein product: CAISESGRMQETQYF.